This T cell receptor beta chain was captured in a study of identical twins. Overall study results and limits: Whereas memory repertoires showed no such difference, abundant cord blood beta clonotypes carried fewer insertions. Monozygotic twin pairs showed more out-of-frame TCR alpha sharing than models estimated. Cross-sectional statistics underpinned the conclusions; the same donors were not followed.

This clonotype was observed a single time. Its antigen is undetermined. V lost 3 bases, J lost 2 bases, and 13 bases lay in between. Germline V lookup: CDR1 DFQATT, CDR2 SNEGSKA (reference sequence). The CDR3 extends over 14 amino acids. TCRdb re-called the 5' RACE reads through MiXCR, storing one row per CDR3 protein. This table holds approximately 300,000 distinct CDR3 sequences, around 9.7% found once. All donors were healthy Caucasians. A further study also used this sample, focusing on yellow fever vaccine responses in identical twins.

The chain recombines TRBV20-1 with TRBJ1-2; D not resolved. The source of this sequence is a woman aged 18-29 years in good health. Sequenced: CD8+ T cells sorted from blood. The DNA for the CDR3 is TGCAGTGCTAGCTGGGGAATGGACAACTATGGCTACACCTTC. It specifies CSASWGMDNYGYTF.